The 24 T cell receptor beta chains below were found in one sample sequenced in a study of blood T cells in healthy people across ages. A sample-barcoded 5' primer and a J-beta primer mix were used in a second PCR of roughly 7 to 11 cycles. TCRdb re-called the 5' RACE reads with MiXCR, one entry per CDR3 protein. Seen here are about 930,000 distinct CDR3 sequences, almost 30% observed once, and the top ten hold 10%. These data were likewise used in another study, on T cells of mothers and their children.

Sequencing was carried out using blood. The receptors were gathered from a woman aged 40-49 years in good health.

This clonotype was found many times. V gene TRBV29-1 combines with J gene TRBJ2-6, with TRBD1 as a possible D gene (5 bases). The CDR3 length is 12 residues. Trimming took off 7 bases at V and 3 bases at J, with 7 bases between the two ends. From germline, CDR1 is SQVTM and CDR2 ANQGSEA. CDR3 region: CSGGDGANVLTF. In DNA, the CDR3 is TGCAGCGGGGGCGATGGGGCCAACGTCCTGACTTTC.

This clonotype was counted many times. This chain uses TRBV3-1 with TRBJ1-4; D may be TRBD1 (6 bases). In germline, CDR1 is LGHDT, CDR2 YNNKEL (reference sequence). Trimming took 5 bases from V and 7 from J, leaving 14 bases between them. This CDR3 contains 14 residues. CDR3 region: CASSSQGRVEKLFF. The CDR3 bases are TGTGCCAGCAGCTCCCAGGGGAGGGTTGAAAAACTGTTTTTT.

A word on this clonotype: With a much larger clone just one base away, this may be a read error. This sequence joins TRBV3-1 and TRBJ2-7; D possibly matches TRBD1 or TRBD2 (5 bases each). The CDR3 runs to 16 residues. CDR1 is LGHDT and CDR2 is YNNKEL in the germline V gene (reference sequence). Here the CDR3 DNA reads TGTGCCAGCAGCCGTTCTTCCGGGACCAGATCCTACGGGCAGTACTTC. Its translation is CASSRSSGTRSYGQYF.

There are a few counts of this clonotype. The chain combines TRBV5-1 with TRBJ1-1, with D unresolved. Trimming removed 7 bases at V and 10 bases at J, with 5 bases between. The germline V gene encodes CDR1 SGHRS and CDR2 YFSETQ. The CDR3 spans 8 residues. The CDR3 here is CASEGAFF. Written as DNA, the CDR3 is TGCGCCAGCGAAGGAGCTTTCTTT.

Notes on this clonotype: A junction boundary mismatches the germline segment, possibly from a read error. This chain joins TRBV5-8 and TRBJ2-1, with D maybe TRBD2 (6 bases). The CDR3 loop spans 12 amino acids. In germline, CDR1 is SGHTS, CDR2 YDEGEE. CDR3 nucleotides: TGTGCCTGCAGCTTGGGACTCAATGAGCAGTTCTTC. Translated, it gives CACSLGLNEQFF.

Only a few counts were recorded for this clonotype. The genes are TRBV3-1 and TRBJ1-2, with TRBD1 identical over 7 bases. This CDR3 has 13 residues. Unmatched junction bases numbered 6, after V lost 3 bases and J lost 8 bases. Germline V lookup: CDR1 LGHDT, CDR2 YNNKEL (reference sequence). The CDR3 sequence: CASSQIQGRGYTF. DNA for the CDR3: TGTGCCAGCAGCCAGATACAGGGGCGAGGCTACACCTTC.

The gene calls are TRBV7-9 and TRBJ2-1, with 13 bases lining up with TRBD2. CDR1 is SEHNR, CDR2 FQNEAQ, per germline (reference sequence). This CDR3 has 18 amino acids. Trimming at V came to 4 bases and at J to 0 bases, leaving 6 bases not matched to a gene. The DNA of the CDR3 is TGTGCCAGCAGCTCCGGACTAGCGGGGGACTACTCCTACAATGAGCAGTTCTTC. Its translation is CASSSGLAGDYSYNEQFF.

The J gene is TRBJ2-4, the V gene TRBV28; either TRBD1 or TRBD2 may fit D (5 bases each). The J call could be wrong; TRBJ2-7 is a better fit for the DNA end. The length of the CDR3 is 16 residues. Germline CDR1 reads MDHEN; CDR2 reads SYDVKM. In DNA form, the CDR3 reads TGTGCCAGCAGTTCCCAACCGGGACGGGGAACCTACGAGCAGTACTTC. It codes for CASSSQPGRGTYEQYF.

Of note for this clonotype: Compared with germline, one end of the junction differs, possibly owing to a read error. The rearrangement links TRBV4-1 to TRBJ2-5; TRBD1 or TRBD2 may be the D gene (5 bases each). CDR1 MGHRA and CDR2 YSYEKL come from the germline V gene. This CDR3 comprises 15 residues. For the CDR3, the DNA is TGCGCCTGCAGCCAATTGGGACGGTTACAAGAGACCCGGTACTTC. Translated: CACSQLGRLQETRYF.

This clonotype was detected once. The chain combines TRBV19 with TRBJ2-7; D may correspond to TRBD1 or TRBD2 (5 bases each). The V and J ends lost 5 bases and 5 bases respectively, with 19 bases between them. CDR1 is LNHDA and CDR2 is SQIVND in the germline V gene (reference sequence). This CDR3 has 15 residues. CDR3 residues: CASSPAGRVYDEQYF. The CDR3 DNA follows: TGTGCCAGTAGTCCCGCGGGCAGGGTGTACGACGAGCAGTACTTC.

Here the CDR3 reads CASSPGQGARLAFF. The CDR3 bases are TGTGCCAGCAGTCCGGGACAGGGGGCGCGTCTAGCTTTCTTT. The chain couples TRBV12-3 or TRBV12-4 to TRBJ1-1; 12 nucleotides agree with TRBD1. Trimming took 5 bases from V and 10 from J; bases not matched to a gene: 8. The CDR3 is 14 amino acids.

The chain joins TRBV20-1 to TRBJ2-4, with 7 bases lining up with TRBD2. V dropped 3 bases and J dropped 13; count of bases not matched to a gene: 18. The CDR3 sequence is 15 residues long. The germline V gene has CDR1 DFQATT and CDR2 SNEGSKA (reference sequence). The CDR3 reads CSASPGLGPRLEQYF. As DNA, the CDR3 is TGCAGTGCTAGCCCTGGACTAGGCCCTCGACTAGAGCAGTACTTC.

V and J are TRBV29-1 and TRBJ1-1, with D tentatively TRBD1 (6 bases). CDR1 and CDR2 from the germline V gene are SQVTM and ANQGSEA. This CDR3 is 15 amino acids long. The V gene lost 2 bases and the J gene lost 1 base, with 14 bases spanning the gap. The CDR3 loop reads CSVEPGTNQNTEAFF. CDR3 in DNA: TGCAGCGTTGAACCCGGGACAAACCAGAACACTGAAGCTTTCTTT.

This clonotype was picked up a small number of times. The chain employs TRBV7-2 and TRBJ2-7; 9 bases line up with TRBD2. CDR3 length equals 15 residues. The V and J ends lost 1 base and 5 bases, in that order; junction bases with no gene match: 6. Germline V gives CDR1 SGHTA, CDR2 FQGNSA. In DNA form, the CDR3 reads TGTGCCAGCAGCTTAGAGGGGACTAGCAACCACGAGCAGTACTTC. This gives the protein CASSLEGTSNHEQYF.

The sample holds many counts of this clonotype. The chain is built from TRBV9 and TRBJ1-1; D is unresolved. The CDR3 covers 14 residues. Germline V gene sequence: CDR1 SGDLS, CDR2 YYNGEE. Trimming shortened V by 0 bases and J by 3 bases, and 9 bases separated the two germline ends. The CDR3 reads CASSVDSKYTEAFF. CDR3 DNA: TGTGCCAGCAGCGTAGATTCGAAGTACACTGAAGCTTTCTTT.

This clonotype appeared many times. The CDR3 spells CASSYQGAAQFF. As DNA, the CDR3 is TGTGCCAGCAGTTACCAGGGGGCAGCGCAGTTCTTC. V and J are TRBV6-6 and TRBJ2-1; 8 positions match TRBD1. The CDR3 consists of 12 residues. Germline loops: CDR1 MNHNY, CDR2 SVGAGI (reference sequence). J was trimmed by 12 bases and V by 2 bases; bases with no gene match: 3.

The table lists this clonotype with many counts. The chain links TRBV6-2 or TRBV6-3 to TRBJ2-6; the match to TRBD2 covers 14 bases. J lost 0 bases, V lost 0 bases, and 7 bases had no gene match. In germline, CDR1 is MNHEY, CDR2 SVGEGT. This CDR3 contains 21 residues. The CDR3 nucleotides are TGTGCCAGCAGTTACTCCCGGACTAGCGGGGGGCGAAGCTCTGGGGCCAACGTCCTGACTTTC. It yields the protein CASSYSRTSGGRSSGANVLTF.

For this clonotype: Germline and junction disagree at one end, which may indicate a read error. The V and J genes are TRBV6-1 and TRBJ2-3; maybe TRBD1 (6 bases). CDR3 length equals 15 residues. Germline loops: CDR1 MNHNS, CDR2 SASEGT. The CDR3 protein is CAGSGWWPQTGTQYF. CDR3 coding DNA: TGTGCCGGCAGTGGCTGGTGGCCCCAGACAGGTACGCAGTATTTT.

This clonotype appeared a few times. The rearrangement uses TRBV28 and TRBJ2-7, with 9 bases fitting TRBD2. The CDR3 has 14 amino acids. CDR1 MDHEN and CDR2 SYDVKM come from the germline V gene. The V and J ends lost 5 bases and 4 bases, in that order; junction bases with no gene match: 6. CDR3: CASSTSGPNYEQYF. CDR3 nucleotides: TGTGCCAGCAGTACTAGCGGGCCGAATTACGAGCAGTACTTC.

The gene calls are TRBV27 and TRBJ2-5; 8 bases match TRBD2. Trimming cost V 7 bases and J 0 bases; bases outside gene matches: 4. CDR3 length equals 14 residues. Germline V gene data show CDR1 as MNHEY and CDR2 as SMNVEV (reference sequence). The CDR3 nucleotides read TGTGCCAGCAAGACTAGCGCGAACCAAGAGACCCAGTACTTC. Translating it yields CASKTSANQETQYF.

In the case of this clonotype: Because the CDR3 is missing its conserved closing phenylalanine or tryptophan, this is likely a read error. V gene TRBV9 combines with J gene TRBJ2-7; D is undetermined. From germline, CDR1 is SGDLS and CDR2 YYNGEE. This CDR3 is 13 amino acids long. Trimming cost V 0 bases and J 6 bases, with 10 bases left between them. The CDR3 DNA follows: TGTGCCAGCAGCGTAGCTGGCCCAGCCGAGCAGTACTTA. Translation: CASSVAGPAEQYL.

Worth noting for this clonotype: Since a much larger clone is just one base distant, this may be a read error. The chain employs TRBV6-9 and TRBJ1-5, with 8 bases identical to TRBD1. The V gene end was trimmed by 4 bases and the J gene end by 8 bases; junction bases not matched to a gene: 16. This CDR3 has 17 amino acids. Per germline, CDR1 MNHGY and CDR2 SVAAGI. The CDR3 sequence: CASSSDAVDRDFKPQHF. Written as DNA, the CDR3 is TGTGCCAGCAGTTCCGATGCCGTGGACAGGGATTTTAAGCCCCAGCATTTT.

J is TRBJ2-5 and V is TRBV7-9; TRBD2 matches at 14 bases. This CDR3 comprises 15 residues. The germline gives CDR1 SEHNR, CDR2 FQNEAQ (reference sequence). With 5 bases clipped from V and 11 bases from J, the junction kept 10 bases outside the gene matches. CDR3 residues: CASSQTSGGANEQYF. The DNA of the CDR3 is TGTGCCAGCAGCCAGACTAGCGGGGGGGCAAATGAGCAGTACTTC.

In this sample, this clonotype turned up many times. The gene calls are TRBV27 and TRBJ1-4; TRBD1 might be the D (6 bases). Germline CDR1 reads MNHEY; CDR2 reads SMNVEV (reference sequence). There are 14 residues in the CDR3. V lost 8 bases to trimming and J lost 5 bases, with 15 bases between them. In nucleotides, the CDR3 is TGTGCCAGCGGACCGACAGGTCGGAATGAAAAACTGTTTTTT. This codes for CASGPTGRNEKLFF.